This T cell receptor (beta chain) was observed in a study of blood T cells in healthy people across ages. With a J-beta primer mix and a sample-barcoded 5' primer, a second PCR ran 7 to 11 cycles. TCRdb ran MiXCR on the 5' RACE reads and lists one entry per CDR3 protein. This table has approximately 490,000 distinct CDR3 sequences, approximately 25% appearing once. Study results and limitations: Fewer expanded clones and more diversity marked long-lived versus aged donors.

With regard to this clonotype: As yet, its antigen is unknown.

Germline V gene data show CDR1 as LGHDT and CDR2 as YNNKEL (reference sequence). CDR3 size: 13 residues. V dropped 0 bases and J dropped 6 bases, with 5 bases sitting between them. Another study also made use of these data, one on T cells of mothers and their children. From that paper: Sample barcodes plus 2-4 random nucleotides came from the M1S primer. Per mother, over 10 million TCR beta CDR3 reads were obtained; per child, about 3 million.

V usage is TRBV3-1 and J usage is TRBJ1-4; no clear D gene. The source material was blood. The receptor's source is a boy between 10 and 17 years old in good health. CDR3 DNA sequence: TGTGCCAGCAGCCAAGATTTATATGAAAAACTGTTTTTT. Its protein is CASSQDLYEKLFF.